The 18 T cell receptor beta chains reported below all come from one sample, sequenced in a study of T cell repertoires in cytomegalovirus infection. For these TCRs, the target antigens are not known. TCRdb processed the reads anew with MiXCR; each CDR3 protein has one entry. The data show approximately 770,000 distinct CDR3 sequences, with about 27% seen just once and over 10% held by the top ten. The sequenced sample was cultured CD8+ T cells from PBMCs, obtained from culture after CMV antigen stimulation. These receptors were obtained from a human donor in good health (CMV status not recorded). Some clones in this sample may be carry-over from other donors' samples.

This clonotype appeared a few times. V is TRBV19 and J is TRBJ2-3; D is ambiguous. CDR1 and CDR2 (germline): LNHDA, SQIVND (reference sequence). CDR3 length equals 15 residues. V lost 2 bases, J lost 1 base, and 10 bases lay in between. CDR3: CASSITGPGTDTQYF. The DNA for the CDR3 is TGTGCCAGTAGTATAACTGGACCCGGCACAGATACGCAGTATTTT.

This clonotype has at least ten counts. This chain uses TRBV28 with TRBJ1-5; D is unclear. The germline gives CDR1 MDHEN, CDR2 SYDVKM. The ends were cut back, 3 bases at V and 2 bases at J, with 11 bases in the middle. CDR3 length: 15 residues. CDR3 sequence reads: CASSLGPGGNQPQHF. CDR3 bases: TGTGCCAGCAGTTTGGGCCCGGGCGGCAATCAGCCCCAGCATTTT.

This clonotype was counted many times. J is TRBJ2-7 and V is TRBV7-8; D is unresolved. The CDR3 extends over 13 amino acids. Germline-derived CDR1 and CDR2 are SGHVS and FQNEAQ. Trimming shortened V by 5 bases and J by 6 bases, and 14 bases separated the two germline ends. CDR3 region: CASSLAQDREQYF. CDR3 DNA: TGTGCCAGCAGCCTCGCACAAGACCGCGAGCAGTACTTC.

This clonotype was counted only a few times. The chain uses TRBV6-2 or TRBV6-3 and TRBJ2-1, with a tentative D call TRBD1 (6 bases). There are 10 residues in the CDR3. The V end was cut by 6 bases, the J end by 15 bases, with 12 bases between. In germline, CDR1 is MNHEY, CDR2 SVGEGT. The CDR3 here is CASRQGPWFF. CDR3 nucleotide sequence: TGTGCCAGCAGGCAGGGGCCTTGGTTCTTC.

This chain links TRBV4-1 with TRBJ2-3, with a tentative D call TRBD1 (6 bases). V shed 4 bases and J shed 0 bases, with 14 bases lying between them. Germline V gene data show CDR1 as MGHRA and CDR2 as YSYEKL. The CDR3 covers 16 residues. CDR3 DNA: TGCGCCAGCAGCCGCCCTGTACAGGGTAGCACAGATACGCAGTATTTT. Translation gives CASSRPVQGSTDTQYF.

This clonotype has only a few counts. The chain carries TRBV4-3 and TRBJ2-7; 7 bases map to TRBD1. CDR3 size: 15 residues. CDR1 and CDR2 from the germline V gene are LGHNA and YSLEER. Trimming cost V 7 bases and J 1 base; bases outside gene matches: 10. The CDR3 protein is CASNILGTASYEQYV. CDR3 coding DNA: TGCGCCAGCAACATTCTCGGGACAGCTTCCTACGAGCAGTACGTC.

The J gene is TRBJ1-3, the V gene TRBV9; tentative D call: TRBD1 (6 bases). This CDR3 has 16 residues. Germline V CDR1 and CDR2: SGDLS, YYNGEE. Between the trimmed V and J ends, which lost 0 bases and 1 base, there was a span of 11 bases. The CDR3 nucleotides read TGTGCCAGCAGCGTAGTCCCGACAGGATCTGGAAACACCATATATTTT. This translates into CASSVVPTGSGNTIYF. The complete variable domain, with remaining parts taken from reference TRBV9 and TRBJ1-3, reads DSGVTQTPKHLITATGQRVTLRCSPRSGDLSVYWYQQSLDQGLQFLIQYYNGEERAKGNILERFSAQQFPDLHSELNLSSLELGDSALYFCASSVVPTGSGNTIYFGEGSWLTVV.

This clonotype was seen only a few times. The CDR3 region is CASSQPGLANYGYTF. In DNA, the CDR3 is TGCGCCAGCAGCCAACCAGGGTTAGCTAACTATGGCTACACCTTC. The gene calls are TRBV4-1 and TRBJ1-2, with a weak D call TRBD1 (5 bases). This CDR3 is 15 amino acids long. CDR1 and CDR2 (germline): MGHRA, YSYEKL. V lost 2 bases to trimming and J lost 0 bases, with 10 bases between them.

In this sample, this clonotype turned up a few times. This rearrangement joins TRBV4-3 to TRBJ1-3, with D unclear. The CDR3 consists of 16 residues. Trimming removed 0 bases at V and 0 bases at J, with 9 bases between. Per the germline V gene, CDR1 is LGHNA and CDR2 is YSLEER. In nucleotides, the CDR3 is TGCGCCAGCAGCCAAGATGGAGCGAGCTCTGGAAACACCATATATTTT. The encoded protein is CASSQDGASSGNTIYF.

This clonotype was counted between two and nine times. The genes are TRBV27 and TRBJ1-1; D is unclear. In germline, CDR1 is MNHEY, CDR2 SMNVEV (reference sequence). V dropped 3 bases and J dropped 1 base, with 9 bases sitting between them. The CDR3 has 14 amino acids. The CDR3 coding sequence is TGTGCCAGCAGTTTCCCGGGGAAGAACACTGAAGCTTTCTTT. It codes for CASSFPGKNTEAFF.

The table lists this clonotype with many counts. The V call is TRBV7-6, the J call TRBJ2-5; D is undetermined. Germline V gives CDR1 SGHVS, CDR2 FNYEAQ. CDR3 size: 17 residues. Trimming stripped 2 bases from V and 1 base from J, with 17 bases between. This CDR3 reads CASSLQAGIEFQETQYF. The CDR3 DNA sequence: TGTGCCAGCAGCTTACAGGCTGGAATAGAATTCCAAGAGACCCAGTACTTC.

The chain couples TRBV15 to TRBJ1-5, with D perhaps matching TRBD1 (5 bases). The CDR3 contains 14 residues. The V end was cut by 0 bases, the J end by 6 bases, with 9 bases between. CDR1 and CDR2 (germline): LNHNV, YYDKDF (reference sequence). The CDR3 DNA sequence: TGTGCCACCAGCAGAGACAGGGCAGGTCAGCCCCAGCATTTT. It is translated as CATSRDRAGQPQHF.

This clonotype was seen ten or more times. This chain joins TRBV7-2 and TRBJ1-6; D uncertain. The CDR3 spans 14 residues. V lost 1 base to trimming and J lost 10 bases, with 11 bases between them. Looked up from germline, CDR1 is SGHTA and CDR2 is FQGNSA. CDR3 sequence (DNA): TGTGCCAGCAGCTTAGAGAGGAAACACTCACCCCTCCACTTT. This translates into CASSLERKHSPLHF.

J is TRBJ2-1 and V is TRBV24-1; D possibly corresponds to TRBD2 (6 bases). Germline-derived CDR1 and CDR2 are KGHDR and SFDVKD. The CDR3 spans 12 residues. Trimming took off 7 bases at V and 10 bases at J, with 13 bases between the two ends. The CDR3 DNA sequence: TGTGCCACCAGCGACGTGGAGGGCGAGCAGTTCTTC. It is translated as CATSDVEGEQFF.

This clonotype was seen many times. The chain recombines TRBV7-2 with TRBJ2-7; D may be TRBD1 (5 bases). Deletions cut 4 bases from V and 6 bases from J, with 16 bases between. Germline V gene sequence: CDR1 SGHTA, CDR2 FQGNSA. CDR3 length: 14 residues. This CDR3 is CASSYSTDGLEQYF. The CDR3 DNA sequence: TGTGCCAGCAGCTACTCGACAGACGGTCTCGAGCAGTACTTC.

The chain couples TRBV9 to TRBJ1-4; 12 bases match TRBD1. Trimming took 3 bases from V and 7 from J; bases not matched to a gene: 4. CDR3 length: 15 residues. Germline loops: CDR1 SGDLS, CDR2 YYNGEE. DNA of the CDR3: TGTGCCAGCAGCGAGGGACAGGGGGCGGTTGAAAAACTGTTTTTT. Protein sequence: CASSEGQGAVEKLFF.

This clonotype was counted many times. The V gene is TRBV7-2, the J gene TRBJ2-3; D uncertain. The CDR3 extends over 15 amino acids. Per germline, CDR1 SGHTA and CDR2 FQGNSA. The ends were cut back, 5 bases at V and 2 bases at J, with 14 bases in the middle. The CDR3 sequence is CASSELAVTTDTQYF. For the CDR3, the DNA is TGTGCCAGCAGCGAGCTCGCCGTTACCACAGATACGCAGTATTTT. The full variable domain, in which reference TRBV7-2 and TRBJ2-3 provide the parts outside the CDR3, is GAGVSQSPSNKVTEKGKDVELRCDPISGHTALYWYRQSLGQGLEFLIYFQGNSAPDKSGLPSDRFSAERTGGSVSTLTIQRTQQEDSAVYLCASSELAVTTDTQYFGPGTRLTVL.

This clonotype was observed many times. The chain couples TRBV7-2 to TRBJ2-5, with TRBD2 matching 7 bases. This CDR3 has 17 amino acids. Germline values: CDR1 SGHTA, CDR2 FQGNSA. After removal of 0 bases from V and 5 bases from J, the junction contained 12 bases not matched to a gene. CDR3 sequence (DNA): TGTGCCAGCAGCTTAGCGGATAGACAGTGGGGGGGGGAGACCCAGTACTTC. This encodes CASSLADRQWGGETQYF. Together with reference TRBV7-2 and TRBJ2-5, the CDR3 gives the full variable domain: GAGVSQSPSNKVTEKGKDVELRCDPISGHTALYWYRQSLGQGLEFLIYFQGNSAPDKSGLPSDRFSAERTGGSVSTLTIQRTQQEDSAVYLCASSLADRQWGGETQYFGPGTRLLVL.